These T cell receptor beta chains were read from a single sample in a study of blood T cell repertoires in COVID-19. Sequencing used immunoSEQ multiplex PCR; TCRdb keeps in-frame clones, though not all of them. Counted here are 65,000 or so clones, 81% occurring once; the ten biggest clones make up just under 15%. The sample was peripheral blood. The origin of the receptors is an elderly man with acute or convalescent COVID-19. Both conserved end residues are part of each CDR3. D genes are given only for firm matches. Only part of the rows carry a size: once, few, many, or a class if the clone is expanded.

CDR3 protein,CDR3 DNA,D gene,clone size,J gene,V gene
CASSFWDRVGELFF,TGTGCCAGCAGTTTCTGGGACAGGGTCGGGGAGCTGTTTTTT,TRBD1,.,TRBJ2-2,TRBV27
CATGMSGGKNQPQHF,TGTGCCACAGGGATGTCAGGGGGAAAAAATCAGCCCCAGCATTTT,TRBD1,.,TRBJ1-5,TRBV15
CASSYASEAHEQFF,TGTGCCAGCAGTTATGCCTCGGAGGCCCATGAGCAGTTCTTC,.,.,TRBJ2-1,TRBV6-2/TRBV6-3
CASSVAGGPYEQFF,TGCGCCAGCAGCGTAGCGGGGGGGCCCTATGAGCAGTTCTTC,TRBD2,.,TRBJ2-1,TRBV5-1
CASSPTSGGETQYF,TGTGCCAGCAGCCCGACTAGCGGGGGGGAGACCCAGTACTTC,TRBD2,.,TRBJ2-5,TRBV3-1/TRBV3-2
CAINFDRANYGYTF,TGTGCCATCAACTTCGACAGGGCTAACTATGGCTACACCTTC,TRBD1,.,TRBJ1-2,TRBV10-3
CASSGGTSYEQYF,TGCGCCAGCAGCGGAGGGACCTCCTACGAGCAGTACTTC,.,.,TRBJ2-7,TRBV5-1
CASSFEGAYEQYF,TGTGCCAGCAGCTTCGAGGGAGCCTACGAGCAGTACTTC,.,.,TRBJ2-7,TRBV5-6
CASSSLGETQYF,TGTGCCAGCAGTTCACTAGGGGAGACCCAGTACTTC,.,.,TRBJ2-5,TRBV6-5
CASSRQGLGYEQYF,TGTGCCAGCAGTCGACAGGGGTTGGGCTACGAGCAGTACTTC,TRBD1,few,TRBJ2-7,TRBV6-5